Listed here is a single T cell receptor beta chain. Per the study methods: From reference gene primer amplification, estimates of nucleated cell counts were derived. Profiling relied on immunoSEQ multiplex PCR, and the TCRdb table lists in-frame clones only, not all of them. V, J and clone size are taken as reported in that table, and D and trimming were inferred from the DNA itself. The sample has 150,000 to 200,000 clones, 60% to 80% seen once; the top ten hold around a sixth. This sample was included in a study of blood T cell repertoires in COVID-19. Study-wide background: Specimens from acute and convalescent COVID-19 originated in the United States, Italy and Spain.

This CDR3 is built from 14 residues. The germline gives CDR1 LNHDA, CDR2 SQIVND (reference sequence). After removal of 7 bases from V and 6 bases from J, the junction contained 7 bases not matched to a gene. J is TRBJ1-4 and V is TRBV19, with 8 bases fitting TRBD1. Sequencing was done on a sample of peripheral blood. This sequence originates from a man in his 60s with active or convalescent COVID-19. CDR3 protein: CASKQGAVDEKLFF. CDR3 DNA: TGTGCCAGTAAGCAGGGGGCGGTGGATGAAAAACTGTTTTTT.